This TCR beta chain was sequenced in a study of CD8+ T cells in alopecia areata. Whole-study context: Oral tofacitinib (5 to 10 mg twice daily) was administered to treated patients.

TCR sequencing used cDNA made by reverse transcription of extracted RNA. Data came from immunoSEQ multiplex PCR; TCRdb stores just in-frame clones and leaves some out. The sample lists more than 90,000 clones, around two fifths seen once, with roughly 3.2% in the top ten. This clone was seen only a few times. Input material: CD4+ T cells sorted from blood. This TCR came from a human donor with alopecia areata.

CDR3 in amino acids: CASSPSEGIATEAFF. The CDR3 DNA reads TGTGCCAGCTCACCATCGGAGGGGATAGCCACTGAAGCTTTCTTT. This rearrangement joins TRBV18 to TRBJ1-1; D is possibly TRBD1 (5 bases). Germline lookup yields CDR1 KGHSH and CDR2 LQKENI. The CDR3 is 15 residues long. The germline V and J ends were trimmed by 2 bases and 4 bases, with 14 bases remaining between them.